This T cell receptor (beta chain) was identified in a study of graft-versus-host responses after intestinal transplantation. Study background: Recipients were given multivisceral, liver-intestinal, or isolated intestinal transplants.

Germline CDR1 MGHDK, CDR2 SYGVNS. CDR3 length: 10 amino acids. Trimming pared 7 bases from V and 4 bases from J, leaving 3 bases between. Profiled with immunoSEQ multiplex PCR; TCRdb holds only in-frame clones, not every one. The sample shows some 87,000 clones, roughly 93% of them seen only once. About this clone itself: Its specificity is unknown.

The sample consisted of unstimulated CD8+ T cells sorted from spleen or lymph node cells, taken before transplant. The V gene is TRBV25-1, the J gene TRBJ2-3; D unresolved. This TCR derives from a human donor who was the organ donor for an intestinal transplant. The CDR3: CASTADTQYF. CDR3 nucleotides: TGTGCCAGCACCGCAGATACGCAGTATTTT.